This note documents a single T cell receptor beta chain sequence. The record originates from a study of low-dose radiotherapy and immunotherapy resistance in tumors. cDNA synthesis used a TRAV/TRBV-specific primer set for both chains. TCR amplification ran roughly 21 PCR cycles using constant-region and V-primer adapter primers. TCRdb re-called the reads with MiXCR, one entry per CDR3 protein. The sample has roughly 18,000 distinct CDR3 sequences; under 80% are singletons. Advanced solid tumors lacking tumor-infiltrating lymphocytes characterized eligible patients. V was pared by 5 bases and J by 4 bases, with 12 bases between. In germline, CDR1 is SGHTA, CDR2 FQGNSA. This CDR3 spans 14 amino acids.

This clonotype was sampled from a human donor with advanced metastatic prostate, ovarian, gallbladder or colorectal cancer (not recorded which). This table probably holds off-target reads from a library built for another chain. The gene calls are TRBV7-2 and TRBJ2-1; D is perhaps TRBD2 (6 bases). This chain's CDR3 is CASSPDREYNEQFF. The DNA of the CDR3 is TGTGCCAGCAGCCCCGATCGGGAGTACAATGAGCAGTTCTTC.